This TCR beta chain was retrieved from a study of CD8+CD57+ T cells in acquired aplastic anemia listed by TCRdb under 2018. Context from the whole study: Extracted DNA from sorted CD4+ and CD8+ cells averaged about 3 ug, ranging from roughly 0.17 to 27.4 ug. A CD8+CD57+ expansion meant a frequency higher than the mean frequency seen in healthy subjects.

Genomic DNA served as template for TCR beta VDJ combination and CDR3 sequence profiling. An Illumina HiSeq 2000 was the platform used for TCR repertoire sequencing. The authors' analysis ran thus. Repertoire assessment relied on Simpson's diversity index, CDR3 size and DJ length profiles, and TRBV/TRBJ rearrangement plots. The most abundant DNA sequence in the deep sequencing data was taken as the immunodominant clone. CDR3 amino acid sequences were screened for sharing across subjects and were compared with published repertoires and the VDJdb database. Through fastp at Q25 and MiXCR, TCRdb rebuilt clones from the public reads, retaining in-frame beta chains. Each record represents a unique CDR3 protein, reported with the most common genes and DNA among its rows. The authors' filters were not applied to this entry. Recorded for this sample are about 150,000 distinct CDR3 sequences; over 40% of them occurred a single time. Roughly 2.9% of the sample rests with the top ten.

Results the study describes overall, beyond this receptor: Over 25 CD8+ CDR3 sequences were found in both patients and controls but appeared to be highly expressed in patients and within the immunodominant clones of the patients. Between patients and healthy controls, no significant difference in CD8+ Simpson's diversity was found (P=0.060).

Including the terminal cysteine and phenylalanine, the CDR3 comprises 12 residues. Kept here is only the CDR3 DNA, which spans 36 bases and is read in frame from base 1. V loses 4 bases, J loses 8 bases, and the germline ends lie 9 bases apart. The germline V gene (reference sequence) provides CDR1 SEHNR and CDR2 FQNEAQ. This clonotype was detected only a few times. The antigen it binds to is not known. Base quality data are lacking; no much larger clone is found one base away. Flow cytometry had shown CD8+CD57+ cell expansion in the patients selected for sequencing. Every patient had severe acquired aplastic anemia, diagnosed using the International Study of Aplastic Anemia and Agranulocytosis and Camitta criteria. No therapy had been received by the patients at the time of blood sampling. The study deep-sequenced TCR repertoires of sorted CD4+ and CD8+ blood T cells from severe aplastic anemia patients and healthy subjects. Patients were enrolled in the USA under clinicaltrials.gov protocols 00001620, 01623167, 00001397, 00071045, 00081523 and 00961064. Ficoll-Paque density gradient centrifugation was used to isolate peripheral blood mononuclear cells. Before DNA extraction, CD4+ and CD8+ T cells were sorted with FACS or magnetic beads.

This receptor was obtained from a human donor with aplastic anemia. The sequencing input was sorted CD4+, CD8+, or CD8+CD57+ T cells (not recorded which) from PBMCs. This receptor chain uses TRBV7-9 and TRBJ2-1, with the D gene call left open. CDR3 sequence: CASSSRRDEQFF. The nucleotide sequence is TGTGCCAGCAGCTCTCGTAGGGATGAGCAGTTCTTC.